These T cell receptor beta chains were read from a single sample in a study of blood T cell repertoires in COVID-19. TCRdb's table, derived via immunoSEQ multiplex PCR, lists solely in-frame clones and lacks some. The sample includes about 160,000 clones, 65% to 85% seen only once; the top ten take about 5%. Sequenced: PBMCs or T cells enriched from blood (not recorded which). Every receptor here comes from a woman in her forties with acute COVID-19. Both conserved end residues are part of each CDR3. A D gene is named only where the DNA matches it firmly. Clone size is stated in some rows and not others, as once, few, many or a class when expanded.

size	V	J	D	DNA	CDR3
-	TRBV5-1	TRBJ2-5	-	TGCGCCAGCAGCTTGTTGGCCAGCCAAGAGACCCAGTACTTC	CASSLLASQETQYF
few	TRBV7-2	TRBJ1-5	TRBD1	TGTGCCAGCAGCTTAAGAGGACAGGGGATTCAGCCCCAGCATTTT	CASSLRGQGIQPQHF
-	TRBV12-3/TRBV12-4	TRBJ2-2	-	TGTGCCAGCAGACCTCTAACCGGGGAGCTGTTTTTT	CASRPLTGELFF
-	TRBV28	TRBJ2-5	-	TGTGCCAGCGAAGAGAGTGGAGGTGATGAGACCCAGTACTTC	CASEESGGDETQYF
-	TRBV4-1	TRBJ1-1	TRBD1	TGCGCCAGCAGCCAAGCTGGGACAGGGGGCGCGAGGAACACTGAAGCTTTCTTT	CASSQAGTGGARNTEAFF
-	TRBV7-9	TRBJ2-3	TRBD2	TGTGCCAGCAGCTTAGGTGCTAGCGGTGGGGCAGATACGCAGTATTTT	CASSLGASGGADTQYF
-	TRBV21-1	TRBJ2-3	-	TGTGCCAGCAGCAAAGGCCCCCCCAGGGCAGATACGCAGTATTTT	CASSKGPPRADTQYF
-	TRBV19	TRBJ2-2	TRBD1	TGTGCCAGTACCCCGAGGGACAGGACCGGGGAGCTGTTTTTT	CASTPRDRTGELFF
-	TRBV3-1/TRBV3-2	TRBJ1-1	TRBD1	TGTGCCAGCAGCCCCCTAGACAGGGCTGAAGCTTTCTTT	CASSPLDRAEAFF
-	TRBV21-1	TRBJ1-5	-	TGTGCCAGCAGCAAGAGAAGGGGTAGACAGACGAATCAGCCCCAGCATTTT	CASSKRRGRQTNQPQHF
-	TRBV18	TRBJ2-5	-	TGTGCCAGCTCACCAACAGGTCAAGAGACCCAGTACTTC	CASSPTGQETQYF
few	TRBV11-2	TRBJ1-2	-	TGTGCCAGCAGCCCCGCCAGGGATATCTATGGCTACACCTTC	CASSPARDIYGYTF
-	TRBV19	TRBJ2-3	TRBD1	TGTGCCACCTCGGACAGGGGGCACACAGATACGCAGTATTTT	CATSDRGHTDTQYF
few	TRBV11-2	TRBJ1-4	TRBD1	TGTGCCAGCAGCTTAGATCTTTCGGGACAGGGAGGATCTTCAGATGAAAAACTGTTTTTT	CASSLDLSGQGGSSDEKLFF
once	TRBV5-1	TRBJ1-1	TRBD1	TGCGCCAGCAGCCAAGGGACAGCGAACACTGAAGCTTTCTTT	CASSQGTANTEAFF
-	TRBV24-1	TRBJ1-2	-	TGTGCCACCAGTGATCGCAGGGTTACCGGCTACACCTTC	CATSDRRVTGYTF
-	TRBV30	TRBJ1-2	-	TGTGCCTGGAGTGGGCAGAACTATGGCTACACCTTC	CAWSGQNYGYTF
-	TRBV24-1	TRBJ1-2	-	TGTGCCACCAGTGAAACAGGGAGGGGGAACTATGGCTACACCTTC	CATSETGRGNYGYTF
-	TRBV18	TRBJ1-4	-	TGTGCCAGCTCACCTCAGGGCTATGAAAAACTGTTTTTT	CASSPQGYEKLFF
-	TRBV7-9	TRBJ1-2	TRBD1	TGTGCCAGCAGCAGCCGTCAGGGGGCCGGTGGCTACACCTTC	CASSSRQGAGGYTF
-	TRBV19	TRBJ1-2	-	TGTGCCAGTAGTATTCCAGGGAACTATGGCTACACCTTC	CASSIPGNYGYTF
-	TRBV29-1	TRBJ2-1	TRBD2	TGCAGCGTCCCGACTAGCGGGAGGGCCTTGGGGTTCAATGAGCAGTTCTTC	CSVPTSGRALGFNEQFF
-	TRBV30	TRBJ2-1	TRBD2	TGTGCCTGGAGTGATGGCGGGAGATCCCACGATGAGCAGTTCTTC	CAWSDGGRSHDEQFF
-	TRBV30	TRBJ2-3	-	TGTGCCTGGAGTGTAGGGGCAGAAGATACGCAGTATTTT	CAWSVGAEDTQYF
once	TRBV6-1	TRBJ1-1	TRBD1	TGTGCCAGCAGTGACCGGGACAGAAAATTCGTGGCTGAAGCTTTCTTT	CASSDRDRKFVAEAFF
-	TRBV29-1	TRBJ2-1	-	TGCAGCGCTTTTTATGGGGGGAATGAGCAGTTCTTC	CSAFYGGNEQFF
-	TRBV30	TRBJ1-5	-	TGTGCCTGGAGCTCGGGATACAATCAGCCCCAGCATTTT	CAWSSGYNQPQHF
once	TRBV2	TRBJ2-5	TRBD2	TGTGCCAGCAGTTTGAGGGGAGGGGAGACCCAGTACTTC	CASSLRGGETQYF